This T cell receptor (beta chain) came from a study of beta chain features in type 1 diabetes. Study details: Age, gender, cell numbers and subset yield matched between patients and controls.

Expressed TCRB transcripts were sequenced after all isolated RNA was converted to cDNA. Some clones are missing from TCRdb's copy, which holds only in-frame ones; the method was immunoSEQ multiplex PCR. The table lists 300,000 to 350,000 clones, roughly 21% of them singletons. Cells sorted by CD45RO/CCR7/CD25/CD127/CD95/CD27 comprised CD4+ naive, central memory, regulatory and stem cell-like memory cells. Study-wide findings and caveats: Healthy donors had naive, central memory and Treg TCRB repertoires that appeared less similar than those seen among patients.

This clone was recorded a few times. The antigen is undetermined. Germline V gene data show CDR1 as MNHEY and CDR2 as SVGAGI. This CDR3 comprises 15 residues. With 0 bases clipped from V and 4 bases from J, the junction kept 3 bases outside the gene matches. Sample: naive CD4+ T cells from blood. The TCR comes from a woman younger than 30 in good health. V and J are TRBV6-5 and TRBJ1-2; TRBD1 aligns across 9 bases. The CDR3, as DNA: TGTGCCAGCAGTTACTCCGGGACAGGGAGCTATGGCTACACCTTC. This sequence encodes CASSYSGTGSYGYTF.